The 29 T cell receptor beta chains given below trace back to one sample, sequenced in a study of molecular identifiers for immune sequencing clone quantification. MiXCR, applied by TCRdb to the PCR reads, yields one record per CDR3 protein. The sample includes about 500,000 distinct CDR3 sequences, about a fifth of them seen just once. Source material: naive CD8+ T cells from blood, with Jurkat cell RNA spiked in. The subset is: FACS-sorted CD8+CD4-CCR7+CD45RA+ naive T cells. The receptors here all came from a human donor in good health. Some libraries in this study had Jurkat cell RNA spiked in.

This clonotype was observed many times. The V call is TRBV6-2 or TRBV6-3, the J call TRBJ2-3; no clear D gene. CDR3 length: 9 amino acids. Germline CDR1 is MNHEY and CDR2 is SVGEGT. The ends were cut back, 10 bases at V and 5 bases at J, with 4 bases in the middle. CDR3 in DNA: TGTGCCAACGTAGATACGCAGTATTTT. This encodes CANVDTQYF.

A word on this clonotype: The junction does not match germline at one end; this may be a read error. This chain links TRBV27 with TRBJ2-7; TRBD1 is a possible D gene (6 bases). The CDR3 is 13 residues long. Germline V gives CDR1 MNHEY, CDR2 SMNVEV (reference sequence). The CDR3 region has the DNA TGTGCCGGCAGTCCACAGGGTGGGTACGAGCAGTACTTC. Translating it yields CAGSPQGGYEQYF.

On this clonotype itself: A much bigger clone sits one base away, suggesting this may be a read error. The chain employs TRBV4-3 and TRBJ1-4; tentative D call: TRBD1 (6 bases). This CDR3 spans 15 amino acids. CDR1 is LGHNA, CDR2 YSLEER, per germline. V shed 4 bases and J shed 5 bases, with 14 bases lying between them. CDR3: CASSPKRGLNEKLFF. The CDR3 DNA sequence: TGCGCCAGCAGCCCTAAGAGGGGGTTAAATGAAAAACTGTTTTTT.

This clonotype was observed at least ten times. This chain joins TRBV11-2 and TRBJ2-7, with TRBD2 identical over 7 bases. V shed 4 bases and J 3 bases; nucleotides not matched to a gene: 9. Germline V gives CDR1 SGHAT, CDR2 FQNNGV. There are 15 residues in the CDR3. CDR3: CASSSLRGEIYEQYF. The CDR3, as DNA: TGTGCCAGCAGCTCCCTCCGGGGGGAGATCTACGAGCAGTACTTC.

This clonotype was detected a few times. The chain joins TRBV20-1 to TRBJ2-7, with 10 bases lining up with TRBD2. The CDR3 length is 15 residues. Germline CDR1 DFQATT, CDR2 SNEGSKA (reference sequence). The ends lost 1 base at V and 3 bases at J; junction bases unmatched: 6. CDR3 region: CSARVLAGTGYEQYF. The CDR3 DNA reads as TGCAGTGCTAGAGTACTAGCGGGGACCGGCTACGAGCAGTACTTC.

Of note for this clonotype: A clone one base away is much larger, so this may be a read error. The chain recombines TRBV4-1 with TRBJ2-7; 7 bases are a match to TRBD1. Germline assignment: CDR1 MGHRA and CDR2 YSYEKL. The CDR3 runs 15 residues. The CDR3 coding sequence is TGCGCCAGCAGCCCAGGGGGTAGTATCTCCTACGAGCAGCACTTC. Its protein product is CASSPGGSISYEQHF.

J is TRBJ1-1 and V is TRBV12-3 or TRBV12-4; no clear D gene. The CDR3 totals 12 residues. Trimming stripped 8 bases from V and 3 bases from J, with 10 bases between. The CDR3 nucleotides are TGTGCCAGCCAATGGACTCACACTGAAGCTTTCTTT. It yields the protein CASQWTHTEAFF.

This clonotype was observed many times. The gene calls are TRBV27 and TRBJ2-1; the D is unclear. V lost 5 bases and J lost 14, with 16 bases in between. The V gene's germline CDR1 is MNHEY and CDR2 SMNVEV (reference sequence). This CDR3 spans 12 amino acids. The CDR3 is CASSPHPRLEFF. For the CDR3, the DNA is TGTGCCAGCAGTCCTCACCCACGTCTCGAGTTCTTC.

This clonotype was seen many times. The chain has TRBV7-9 and TRBJ1-5; D is uncertain. CDR3 length: 14 residues. V lost 4 bases to trimming and J lost 4 bases, with 11 bases between them. Per germline, CDR1 SEHNR and CDR2 FQNEAQ (reference sequence). The CDR3 DNA reads as TGTGCCAGCAGCTCCGAATTTGGGAATCAGCCCCAGCATTTT. Translating gives CASSSEFGNQPQHF. Full variable domain (outside the CDR3, taken from reference TRBV7-9 and TRBJ1-5): DTGVSQNPRHKITKRGQNVTFRCDPISEHNRLYWYRQTLGQGPEFLTYFQNEAQLEKSRLLSDRFSAERPKGSFSTLEIQRTEQGDSAMYLCASSSEFGNQPQHFGDGTRLSIL.

This clonotype turned up a few times. The chain has TRBV13 and TRBJ2-3; the D gene is possibly TRBD1 (6 bases). Trimming removed 5 bases from V and 0 bases from J, with 12 bases in between. The germline CDR1 and CDR2 sequences are PRHDT and FYEKMQ (reference sequence). CDR3 length: 15 amino acids. This CDR3 is CASSIRDTSTDTQYF. CDR3 sequence (DNA): TGTGCCAGCAGCATCCGGGACACCAGCACAGATACGCAGTATTTT.

As concerns this clonotype: This may stem from a read error, because a much larger clone lies one nucleotide away. The chain links TRBV27 to TRBJ2-7; weak D call: TRBD2 (6 bases). Germline assignment: CDR1 MNHEY and CDR2 SMNVEV (reference sequence). V was cut by 5 bases and J by 5 bases, with 16 bases left in between. This CDR3 comprises 14 residues. CDR3 DNA sequence: TGTGCCAGCAGTCCGGGGCCCGGGGGACACGAGCAGTACTTC. Translation gives CASSPGPGGHEQYF.

This clonotype was counted between two and nine times. V usage is TRBV11-2 and J usage is TRBJ2-1; the D is unclear. This CDR3 contains 13 residues. CDR1 SGHAT and CDR2 FQNNGV come from the germline V gene. Trimming removed 3 bases from V and 7 bases from J, with 10 bases in between. CDR3 region: CASSFESGNEQFF. CDR3 nucleotides: TGTGCCAGCAGCTTCGAGAGTGGTAATGAGCAGTTCTTC.

This clonotype was recorded at least ten times. This chain uses TRBV13 with TRBJ2-7, with D unresolved. The CDR3 length is 14 residues. Germline V lookup: CDR1 PRHDT, CDR2 FYEKMQ (reference sequence). V lost 4 bases to trimming and J lost 3 bases, with 13 bases between them. The CDR3 bases are TGTGCCAGCAGCTCAATGGCCGCGAACTACGAGCAGTACTTC. As protein: CASSSMAANYEQYF.

This clonotype was detected many times. V usage is TRBV5-1 and J usage is TRBJ2-7, with unresolved D. CDR3 size: 14 residues. The V gene's germline CDR1 is SGHRS and CDR2 YFSETQ. Trimming shortened V by 4 bases and J by 3 bases, and 14 bases separated the two germline ends. The CDR3 DNA sequence: TGCGCCAGCAGCCTAGAAGAAAAACACTACGAGCAGTACTTC. The encoded protein is CASSLEEKHYEQYF.

In the case of this clonotype: Since the CDR3 does not end with the conserved phenylalanine or tryptophan, this likely comes from a read error. The J gene is TRBJ1-4, the V gene TRBV13; TRBD1 is a possible D gene (5 bases). V lost 4 bases to trimming and J lost 7 bases, with 13 bases between them. Germline V gene sequence: CDR1 PRHDT, CDR2 FYEKMQ (reference sequence). The CDR3 has 14 residues. The CDR3 nucleotides read TGTGCCAGCAGCTCAACCGGGACGGGTGAAAAACTGTTTCTT. Translating gives CASSSTGTGEKLFL.

This clonotype showed up just a few times. The chain is built from TRBV7-9 and TRBJ2-5; TRBD2 is a possible D gene (5 bases). Germline assignment: CDR1 SEHNR and CDR2 FQNEAQ (reference sequence). The CDR3 is 14 amino acids. Trimming left V 1 base short and J 5 bases short, with 11 bases between. CDR3 sequence reads: CASSLDGDPETQYF. The CDR3 coding sequence is TGTGCCAGCAGCTTAGACGGGGATCCGGAGACCCAGTACTTC.

This clonotype was recorded at least ten times. This sequence joins TRBV29-1 and TRBJ2-3; 9 bases fit TRBD2. The CDR3 extends over 15 amino acids. J gave up 6 bases and V 0 bases, and 7 bases lay outside the gene matches. Germline-derived CDR1 and CDR2 are SQVTM and ANQGSEA. In nucleotides, the CDR3 is TGCAGCGTTGAAGATCGCGGGGGGGCCGTCGATACGCAGTATTTT. Its translation is CSVEDRGGAVDTQYF.

This clonotype has more than one count but fewer than ten. The chain links TRBV30 to TRBJ2-7, with TRBD1 matching over 8 bases. Germline trimming cut 3 bases from V and 2 bases from J; bases unmatched to any gene: 12. CDR3 length equals 16 residues. Germline CDR1 reads GTSNPN; CDR2 reads SVGIG (reference sequence). The CDR3 DNA reads TGTGCCTGGAGACTAGCCTCCGGGACAGGACCCTACGAGCAGTACTTC. Amino acid sequence: CAWRLASGTGPYEQYF.

The table lists this clonotype with a few counts. The chain is built from TRBV12-5 and TRBJ1-5; D not resolved. Trimming removed 1 base from V and 0 bases from J, with 10 bases in between. CDR1 is LGHNT, CDR2 FRNRAP, per germline. This CDR3 region has 16 residues. Here the CDR3 reads CASGLAGDYSNQPQHF. In DNA, the CDR3 is TGTGCTAGTGGTTTGGCGGGCGATTATAGCAATCAGCCCCAGCATTTT.

The CDR3 sequence is CASSQDRGTHGNTIYF. DNA for the CDR3: TGCGCCAGCAGCCAAGATAGGGGGACACATGGAAACACCATATATTTT. V usage is TRBV4-3 and J usage is TRBJ1-3; tentatively, D is TRBD1 (6 bases). Per the germline V gene, CDR1 is LGHNA and CDR2 is YSLEER. The V and J ends lost 0 bases and 3 bases respectively, with 12 bases between them. This CDR3 has 16 residues.

This clonotype appeared many times. This chain connects TRBV7-9 to TRBJ2-3; weak D call: TRBD2 (6 bases). The CDR3 covers 16 residues. V was pared by 5 bases and J by 0 bases, with 15 bases between. The germline V gene has CDR1 SEHNR and CDR2 FQNEAQ (reference sequence). The CDR3 protein is CASSPRSSGSTDTQYF. The CDR3 DNA reads as TGTGCCAGCAGCCCTAGAAGTAGCGGCAGCACAGATACGCAGTATTTT.

This clonotype was counted a few times. The rearrangement joins TRBV6-2 or TRBV6-3 to TRBJ2-7, with 8 bases that match TRBD1. Germline V gene data show CDR1 as MNHEY and CDR2 as SVGEGT. The trim removed 5 bases at V and 7 bases at J, leaving 10 bases unmatched. The CDR3 spans 14 residues. This CDR3 is CASSPTWTGKEQYF. The DNA for the CDR3 is TGTGCCAGCAGTCCTACCTGGACAGGGAAAGAGCAGTACTTC.

There are a few counts of this clonotype. V is TRBV7-9 and J is TRBJ1-4, with D hard to call. This CDR3 contains 14 residues. Germline V gene sequence: CDR1 SEHNR, CDR2 FQNEAQ (reference sequence). V was cut by 1 base and J by 8 bases, with 11 bases left in between. CDR3 DNA sequence: TGTGCCAGCAGCTTAGAATCTGGAGGGGAAAAACTGTTTTTT. It codes for CASSLESGGEKLFF. Drawing the rest from reference TRBV7-9 and TRBJ1-4, the complete variable domain is DTGVSQNPRHKITKRGQNVTFRCDPISEHNRLYWYRQTLGQGPEFLTYFQNEAQLEKSRLLSDRFSAERPKGSFSTLEIQRTEQGDSAMYLCASSLESGGEKLFFGSGTQLSVL.

This clonotype was recorded a few times. A much larger clone sits a single nucleotide away, making a read error possible. The V call is TRBV29-1, the J call TRBJ2-7; D gene uncertain. Germline-derived CDR1 and CDR2 are SQVTM and ANQGSEA. The CDR3 length is 11 residues. The V end was cut by 4 bases, the J end by 5 bases, with 9 bases between. The CDR3 sequence is CSVVQRHEQYF. CDR3 DNA: TGCAGCGTTGTACAGAGACACGAGCAGTACTTC.

This clonotype occurred many times. This chain connects TRBV14 to TRBJ1-1; the D gene is possibly TRBD1 (6 bases). The CDR3 runs 17 residues. Deletions cut 3 bases from V and 0 bases from J, with 17 bases between. Germline assignment: CDR1 SGHDN and CDR2 FVKESK. The CDR3, as DNA: TGTGCCAGCAGCCACTGGACGGGGGGCACGATGAACACTGAAGCTTTCTTT. Its protein product is CASSHWTGGTMNTEAFF.

The rearrangement joins TRBV20-1 to TRBJ1-1, with TRBD1 matching 10 bases. V gave up 5 bases and J gave up 3 bases; unmatched junction bases: 9. Germline CDR1 and CDR2: DFQATT and SNEGSKA (reference sequence). The CDR3 sequence is 15 residues long. The DNA for the CDR3 is TGCAGTGCTCGTCGACAGGGGGCCTCGGACACTGAAGCTTTCTTT. The encoded protein is CSARRQGASDTEAFF.

The chain has TRBV7-9 and TRBJ2-3, with 9 positions matching TRBD1. V dropped 4 bases and J dropped 5; count of bases not matched to a gene: 16. The CDR3 runs 18 residues. Germline assignment: CDR1 SEHNR and CDR2 FQNEAQ (reference sequence). The CDR3 DNA reads TGTGCCAGCAGCTCCGGAAGTGCTCGGGACAGGGCAATAGATACGCAGTATTTT. Its translation: CASSSGSARDRAIDTQYF.

This clonotype appeared a few times. The chain uses TRBV28 and TRBJ2-1, with D perhaps TRBD2 (6 bases). This CDR3 is 15 amino acids long. CDR1 is MDHEN, CDR2 SYDVKM, per germline. V dropped 8 bases and J dropped 8 bases, with 22 bases sitting between them. The CDR3 DNA is TGTGCCAGCCTACCCCTCGGGGAGGTGGGGGATGAGCAGTTCTTC. Translation: CASLPLGEVGDEQFF.

At least ten counts were recorded for this clonotype. V and J are TRBV7-9 and TRBJ2-7; tentative D call: TRBD2 (6 bases). The germline V gene encodes CDR1 SEHNR and CDR2 FQNEAQ (reference sequence). V shed 7 bases and J shed 6 bases, with 10 bases lying between them. The CDR3 covers 11 residues. The CDR3 here is CASKNGGEQYF. The CDR3 DNA follows: TGTGCCAGCAAAAACGGGGGCGAGCAGTACTTC. The full variable domain, in which reference TRBV7-9 and TRBJ2-7 provide the parts outside the CDR3, is DTGVSQNPRHKITKRGQNVTFRCDPISEHNRLYWYRQTLGQGPEFLTYFQNEAQLEKSRLLSDRFSAERPKGSFSTLEIQRTEQGDSAMYLCASKNGGEQYFGPGTRLTVT.